A single sample is the source of the 4 T cell receptor beta chains below, sequenced in a study of shared clonotypes between healthy human individuals. Some clones are missing from TCRdb's copy, which holds only in-frame ones; the method was immunoSEQ multiplex PCR. The sample lists 1 million to 1.3 million clones, approximately 80% seen once, with more than 0.55% in the top ten. Sequencing was done on a sample of memory CD4+ T cells from PBMCs. Noted subset: CD45RA-negative fraction. The receptor source for this set is a man aged 18 to 35 in good health. Some clones in this sample may be carry-over from other donors' samples.

This chain links TRBV7-8 with TRBJ1-5; D unclear. Trimming cost V 1 base and J 2 bases, with 12 bases left between them. The CDR3 length is 16 residues. CDR1 and CDR2 from the germline V gene are SGHVS and FQNEAQ. The CDR3 sequence: CASSLVYGRGNQPQHF. CDR3 nucleotides: TGTGCCAGCAGCTTAGTTTACGGGCGCGGCAATCAGCCCCAGCATTTT.

V is TRBV28 and J is TRBJ2-7; D is undetermined. Per germline, CDR1 MDHEN and CDR2 SYDVKM. This CDR3 spans 13 amino acids. V lost 6 bases and J 8 bases, leaving 17 bases between the germline ends. In nucleotides, the CDR3 is TGTGCCAGCAGCAGCACCACCCCCCTGAAGCAGTACTTC. Protein product: CASSSTTPLKQYF.

The chain recombines TRBV11-3 with TRBJ2-5; D might be TRBD1 (5 bases). Gene TRBJ2-7 matches the end of the DNA better, so the J call may be wrong. The germline gives CDR1 SGHNT, CDR2 YENEEA. This CDR3 contains 12 residues. CDR3 protein: CASSLDRGEQYF. The CDR3 nucleotides read TGTGCCAGCAGCTTAGATAGGGGCGAGCAGTACTTC.

The V call is TRBV5-6, the J call TRBJ1-1, with a tentative D call TRBD1 (5 bases). CDR1 and CDR2 from the germline V gene are SGHDT and YYEEEE. With 0 bases removed from V and 1 base from J, the gap between germline ends came to 10 bases. The CDR3 covers 15 residues. The CDR3 DNA follows: TGTGCCAGCAGCTTGGCAGGGTACTCGAACACTGAAGCTTTCTTT. This encodes CASSLAGYSNTEAFF.